The 28 T cell receptor beta chains presented below share a single source sample, sequenced in a study of OX40 agonist ivuxolimab in advanced cancers. Repertoires were generated with immunoSEQ multiplex PCR, while TCRdb's copy carries only in-frame clones and drops some. Among 75,000 to 80,000 clones, around 81% were seen once, and the ten largest hold roughly 2%. The sample in question was CD4+ or CD8+ T cells sorted from blood, obtained in a trial of the OX40 agonist ivuxolimab. The receptors derive from an adult with an advanced solid tumor such as melanoma, head and neck, liver or kidney cancer.

The CDR3: CASSATSHTDTQYF. CDR3 sequence (DNA): TGTGCCAGCAGTGCGACTAGCCACACAGATACGCAGTATTTT. This chain connects TRBV6-4 to TRBJ2-3; TRBD2 agrees at 7 bases. Trimming took 4 bases from V and 2 from J; bases not matched to a gene: 3. The CDR3 is 14 residues long. Germline CDR1 reads MRHNA; CDR2 reads SNTAGT.

The chain is built from TRBV5-6 and TRBJ1-5; a weak D match, TRBD1 (5 bases). The CDR3 length is 13 residues. V lost 2 bases and J 7 bases, leaving 10 bases between the germline ends. CDR1 and CDR2 from the germline V gene are SGHDT and YYEEEE. Here the CDR3 DNA reads TGTGCCAGCAGCTTCTCAGGGTACCAGCCCCAGCATTTT. Amino acids: CASSFSGYQPQHF.

The chain joins TRBV14 to TRBJ2-5; TRBD2 matches 7 bases. The CDR3 loop spans 17 amino acids. After removal of 4 bases from V and 1 base from J, the junction contained 12 bases not matched to a gene. Germline loops: CDR1 SGHDN, CDR2 FVKESK. The CDR3 reads CASSRHPGGRLQETQYF. Here the CDR3 DNA reads TGTGCCAGCAGCCGCCACCCCGGGGGGAGGCTCCAAGAGACCCAGTACTTC.

The rearrangement links TRBV7-9 to TRBJ1-6; weak D call: TRBD1 (5 bases). Germline-derived CDR1 and CDR2 are SEHNR and FQNEAQ (reference sequence). Trimming left V 8 bases short and J 8 bases short, with 10 bases between. This CDR3 contains 12 residues. CDR3: CASSLGDSPLHF. The CDR3 DNA reads as TGTGCCAGCTCCTTGGGGGATTCACCCCTCCACTTT. Combining the CDR3 with reference TRBV7-9 and TRBJ1-6 gives the whole variable domain DTGVSQNPRHKITKRGQNVTFRCDPISEHNRLYWYRQTLGQGPEFLTYFQNEAQLEKSRLLSDRFSAERPKGSFSTLEIQRTEQGDSAMYLCASSLGDSPLHFGNGTRLTVT.

The V call is TRBV19, the J call TRBJ2-2, with 7 bases matching TRBD1. The CDR3 spans 17 residues. From germline, CDR1 is LNHDA and CDR2 SQIVND (reference sequence). The trim removed 6 bases at V and 3 bases at J, leaving 13 bases unmatched. CDR3 DNA: TGTGCCAGTAGATTAGCACGACAGGGATCGGACACCGGGGAGCTGTTTTTT. It is translated as CASRLARQGSDTGELFF.

The chain links TRBV28 to TRBJ2-6; possibly TRBD1 or TRBD2 for D (7 bases each). Per the germline V gene, CDR1 is MDHEN and CDR2 is SYDVKM. CDR3 length equals 17 residues. Trimming pared 4 bases from V and 0 bases from J, leaving 13 bases between. The CDR3 sequence: CASSSGGQLSGANVLTF. In DNA, the CDR3 is TGTGCCAGCAGTTCGGGGGGACAGCTCTCTGGGGCCAACGTCCTGACTTTC.

The chain has TRBV23-1 and TRBJ1-2; 7 bases fit TRBD1. TRBV23-1 falls under the ORF class, with uncertain function. The V and J ends lost 3 bases and 5 bases, in that order; junction bases with no gene match: 12. This CDR3 region has 16 residues. The CDR3 DNA follows: TGCGCCAGCAGTCACCCTCGAGGGGGCCCCCTATATGGCTACACCTTC. Translating gives CASSHPRGGPLYGYTF.

The V call is TRBV5-1, the J call TRBJ2-2; the match to TRBD1 covers 10 bases. There are 14 residues in the CDR3. Germline V lookup: CDR1 SGHRS, CDR2 YFSETQ. With V trimmed by 5 bases and J by 4 bases, 2 bases remained unmatched. The CDR3 DNA follows: TGCGCCAGCAGGGGACAGGGGATCACCGGGGAGCTGTTTTTT. The encoded protein is CASRGQGITGELFF.

The chain has TRBV19 and TRBJ1-1, with 7 bases matching TRBD1. Looked up from germline, CDR1 is LNHDA and CDR2 is SQIVND (reference sequence). The CDR3 is 14 amino acids. With 5 bases clipped from V and 2 bases from J, the junction kept 5 bases outside the gene matches. The chain's CDR3 is CASSSGQQNTEAFF. The CDR3 DNA sequence: TGTGCCAGTAGTTCGGGACAGCAAAACACTGAAGCTTTCTTT.

The gene calls are TRBV19 and TRBJ1-1; 9 positions agree with TRBD1. The CDR3 sequence is 15 residues long. The junction had 9 bases not matched to a gene; V was cut back by 6 bases and J by 4 bases. CDR1 LNHDA and CDR2 SQIVND come from the germline V gene (reference sequence). The CDR3 region has the DNA TGTGCCAGTAGAGTTCAACAGGGGGCGCCCACTGAAGCTTTCTTT. This sequence encodes CASRVQQGAPTEAFF.

This chain connects TRBV7-9 to TRBJ2-3; 7 bases agree with TRBD2. V lost 2 bases, J lost 3 bases, and 8 bases stayed unmatched. Germline V gene sequence: CDR1 SEHNR, CDR2 FQNEAQ (reference sequence). The CDR3 sequence is 16 residues long. The CDR3, as DNA: TGTGCCAGCAGCTTAACAACGGCTAGCGGAACAGATACGCAGTATTTT. Translated: CASSLTTASGTDTQYF.

The chain is built from TRBV18 and TRBJ2-3; no reliable D call. V was pared by 5 bases and J by 8 bases, with 11 bases between. This CDR3 comprises 12 residues. Germline V gives CDR1 KGHSH, CDR2 LQKENI. In nucleotides, the CDR3 is TGTGCCAGCTCAGCCAACTTTGGTACGCAGTATTTT. Its translation is CASSANFGTQYF.

In DNA form, the CDR3 reads TGTGCCAGCAGTGAACCCGGCTGGGGAGAGGGCACTGAAGCTTTCTTT. This encodes CASSEPGWGEGTEAFF. The chain combines TRBV6-1 with TRBJ1-1; D not certain. Trimming cost V 2 bases and J 4 bases, with 17 bases left between them. Germline assignment: CDR1 MNHNS and CDR2 SASEGT. The CDR3 covers 16 residues.

The chain couples TRBV4-1 to TRBJ2-7; D call uncertain. The V gene lost 4 bases and the J gene lost 0 bases, with 13 bases spanning the gap. This CDR3 is 15 amino acids long. Germline assignment: CDR1 MGHRA and CDR2 YSYEKL. The CDR3 is CASSLTWDSSYEQYF. The CDR3 DNA follows: TGCGCCAGCAGCCTCACTTGGGATTCCTCCTACGAGCAGTACTTC.

This clone was seen a few times. The chain couples TRBV9 to TRBJ1-4; D is uncertain. From germline, CDR1 is SGDLS and CDR2 YYNGEE. The length of the CDR3 is 13 residues. Trimming cost V 3 bases and J 5 bases, with 8 bases left between them. The CDR3 region has the DNA TGTGCCAGCAGCGAACGACTAAATGAAAAACTGTTTTTT. It is translated as CASSERLNEKLFF.

The chain carries TRBV5-8 and TRBJ1-2; D is possibly TRBD1 (6 bases). The CDR3 extends over 15 amino acids. Germline CDR1 and CDR2: SGHTS and YDEGEE. Between the trimmed V and J ends, which lost 4 bases and 3 bases, there was a span of 16 bases. This chain's CDR3 is CASSGPGGADYGYTF. The CDR3 DNA is TGTGCCAGCAGCGGACCCGGGGGCGCGGACTATGGCTACACCTTC.

This chain links TRBV6-1 with TRBJ1-2; D is unclear. CDR1 is MNHNS, CDR2 SASEGT, per germline. V lost 2 bases and J lost 6, with 16 bases in between. There are 15 residues in the CDR3. The CDR3 is CASSESDSPDNGYTF. DNA for the CDR3: TGTGCCAGCAGTGAATCGGACTCTCCCGATAATGGCTACACCTTC.

This chain uses TRBV7-3 with TRBJ2-2; 10 nucleotides line up with TRBD2. Germline V gene data show CDR1 as SGHTA and CDR2 as FQGTGA. The V segment lost 5 bases and the J segment 4 bases; nucleotides outside the gene matches: 10. CDR3 size: 17 residues. The CDR3: CASSLSGRAAGTGELFF. DNA of the CDR3: TGTGCCAGCAGCCTAAGCGGGAGGGCCGCGGGCACCGGGGAGCTGTTTTTT. Complete variable domain (other parts from reference TRBV7-3 and TRBJ2-2): GAGVSQTPSNKVTEKGKYVELRCDPISGHTALYWYRQSLGQGPEFLIYFQGTGAADDSGLPNDRFFAVRPEGSVSTLKIQRTERGDSAVYLCASSLSGRAAGTGELFFGEGSRLTVL.

The V and J genes are TRBV5-1 and TRBJ2-7, with 15 bases lining up with TRBD2. CDR3 size: 16 residues. After removal of 5 bases from V and 5 bases from J, the junction contained 8 bases not matched to a gene. The germline V gene encodes CDR1 SGHRS and CDR2 YFSETQ. The CDR3 DNA is TGCGCCAGCAGTTCTGGACTAGCGGGGGGGCCAGACGAGCAGTACTTC. Amino acid sequence: CASSSGLAGGPDEQYF.

This clone was found a few times. The chain recombines TRBV28 with TRBJ1-2; 7 positions match TRBD1. CDR1 is MDHEN and CDR2 is SYDVKM in the germline V gene. The CDR3 is 16 residues long. Trimming cost V 5 bases and J 1 base; bases outside gene matches: 10. This chain's CDR3 is CASSTDRQDLNYGYTF. CDR3 sequence (DNA): TGTGCCAGCAGTACGGACAGGCAAGATCTTAACTATGGCTACACCTTC.

CDR3 region: CASSLGQGGGGAFF. The CDR3 nucleotides are TGTGCCAGCAGCCTTGGACAGGGGGGCGGGGGAGCTTTCTTT. The rearrangement links TRBV9 to TRBJ1-1; 10 nucleotides agree with TRBD1. This CDR3 has 14 amino acids. The trim removed 4 bases at V and 10 bases at J, leaving 10 bases unmatched. CDR1 is SGDLS, CDR2 YYNGEE, per germline.

The V and J genes are TRBV2 and TRBJ2-7; the match to TRBD1 covers 7 bases. V lost 8 bases to trimming and J lost 0 bases; unmatched junction nucleotides: 10. Germline CDR1 and CDR2: SNHLY and FYNNEI. The CDR3 is 15 amino acids. In DNA form, the CDR3 reads TGTGCCAGCTGCACAGGGGTGCTAAGCTCCTACGAGCAGTACTTC. Its translation: CASCTGVLSSYEQYF.

The chain is built from TRBV5-6 and TRBJ2-7; 9 positions agree with TRBD1. The CDR3 length is 15 residues. Germline values: CDR1 SGHDT, CDR2 YYEEEE. The V gene end was trimmed by 5 bases and the J gene end by 2 bases; junction bases not matched to a gene: 8. The CDR3: CASRFGGQGTYEQYF. The CDR3 DNA is TGTGCCAGCAGGTTCGGGGGACAGGGAACCTACGAGCAGTACTTC.

The chain links TRBV30 to TRBJ1-4; TRBD1 matches 9 bases. This CDR3 contains 14 residues. The germline V gene has CDR1 GTSNPN and CDR2 SVGIG (reference sequence). The J segment lost 5 bases and the V segment lost 8 bases, leaving 9 bases of the junction unmatched. CDR3 nucleotide sequence: TGTGCCGGAGGGGGTGGGACAGGGAATGAAAAACTGTTTTTT. Translation gives CAGGGGTGNEKLFF. Together with reference TRBV30 and TRBJ1-4, the CDR3 gives the full variable domain: SQTIHQWPATLVQPVGSPLSLECTVEGTSNPNLYWYRQAAGRGLQLLFYSVGIGQISSEVPQNLSASRPQDRQFILSSKKLLLSDSGFYLCAGGGGTGNEKLFFGSGTQLSVL.

V is TRBV6-6 and J is TRBJ2-3; 9 bases line up with TRBD2. This CDR3 is 15 amino acids long. The V gene end was trimmed by 7 bases and the J gene end by 7 bases; junction bases not matched to a gene: 12. Germline V lookup: CDR1 MNHNY, CDR2 SVGAGI (reference sequence). This chain's CDR3 is CASTHLSGRAYTQYF. CDR3 DNA: TGTGCCAGCACCCACCTTAGCGGGAGAGCGTATACGCAGTATTTT.

V gene TRBV27 combines with J gene TRBJ1-1; D unclear. Trimming took 2 bases from V and 3 from J, leaving 10 bases between them. The V gene's germline CDR1 is MNHEY and CDR2 SMNVEV (reference sequence). The CDR3 extends over 14 amino acids. For the CDR3, the DNA is TGTGCCAGCAGTTTAAGGCCCGGGGACACTGAAGCTTTCTTT. Translating it yields CASSLRPGDTEAFF.

This chain uses TRBV11-2 with TRBJ2-5, with 10 bases that match TRBD1. Germline V gives CDR1 SGHAT, CDR2 FQNNGV. Germline trimming cut 5 bases from V and 4 bases from J; bases unmatched to any gene: 16. The CDR3 contains 18 residues. The CDR3 spells CASSQRRSGQGTSETQYF. CDR3 sequence (DNA): TGTGCCAGCAGCCAACGCAGGTCGGGACAGGGGACCTCAGAGACCCAGTACTTC.

The rearrangement links TRBV18 to TRBJ2-1; D might be TRBD1 (7 bases). This CDR3 has 16 amino acids. V was pared by 6 bases and J by 0 bases, with 15 bases between. The germline V gene has CDR1 KGHSH and CDR2 LQKENI. The DNA of the CDR3 is TGTGCCAGCTCTTACACGCGGGACAGCTCCTACAATGAGCAGTTCTTC. The encoded protein is CASSYTRDSSYNEQFF. The variable domain in full, with the rest retrieved from reference TRBV18 and TRBJ2-1, is NAGVMQNPRHLVRRRGQEARLRCSPMKGHSHVYWYRQLPEEGLKFMVYLQKENIIDESGMPKERFSAEFPKEGPSILRIQQVVRGDSAAYFCASSYTRDSSYNEQFFGPGTRLTVL.